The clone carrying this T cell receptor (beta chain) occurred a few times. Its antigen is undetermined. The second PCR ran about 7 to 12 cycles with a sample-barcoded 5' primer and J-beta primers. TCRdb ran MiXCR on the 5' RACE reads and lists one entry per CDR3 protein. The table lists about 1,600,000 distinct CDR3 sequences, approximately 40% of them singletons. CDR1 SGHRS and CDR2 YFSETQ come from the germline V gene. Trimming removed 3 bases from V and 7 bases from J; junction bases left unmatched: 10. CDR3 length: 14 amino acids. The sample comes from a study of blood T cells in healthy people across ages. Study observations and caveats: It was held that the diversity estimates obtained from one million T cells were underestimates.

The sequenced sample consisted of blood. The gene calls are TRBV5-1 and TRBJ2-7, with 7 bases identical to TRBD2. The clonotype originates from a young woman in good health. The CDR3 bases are TGCGCCAGCAGCTCACGGGGGACTATGGAAGAGCAGTACTTC. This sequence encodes CASSSRGTMEEQYF.